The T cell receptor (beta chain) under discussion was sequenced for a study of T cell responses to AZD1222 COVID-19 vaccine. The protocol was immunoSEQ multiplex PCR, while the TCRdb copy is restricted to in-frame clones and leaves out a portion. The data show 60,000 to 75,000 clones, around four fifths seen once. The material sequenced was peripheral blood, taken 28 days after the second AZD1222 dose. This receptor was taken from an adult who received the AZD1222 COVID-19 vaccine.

The CDR3 DNA sequence: TGCAGCGTTAGGCAGTCGATGAACACTGAAGCTTTCTTT. Its translation is CSVRQSMNTEAFF. The V gene is TRBV29-1, the J gene TRBJ1-1; D not certain. The CDR3 extends over 13 amino acids. The germline V gene has CDR1 SQVTM and CDR2 ANQGSEA. V was clipped by 5 bases and J by 0 bases, with 10 bases between them. The full variable domain, rest sourced from reference TRBV29-1 and TRBJ1-1, is SAVISQKPSRDICQRGTSLTIQCQVDSQVTMMFWYRQQPGQSLTLIATANQGSEATYESGFVIDKFPISRPNLTFSTLTVSNMSPEDSSIYLCSVRQSMNTEAFFGQGTRLTVV.